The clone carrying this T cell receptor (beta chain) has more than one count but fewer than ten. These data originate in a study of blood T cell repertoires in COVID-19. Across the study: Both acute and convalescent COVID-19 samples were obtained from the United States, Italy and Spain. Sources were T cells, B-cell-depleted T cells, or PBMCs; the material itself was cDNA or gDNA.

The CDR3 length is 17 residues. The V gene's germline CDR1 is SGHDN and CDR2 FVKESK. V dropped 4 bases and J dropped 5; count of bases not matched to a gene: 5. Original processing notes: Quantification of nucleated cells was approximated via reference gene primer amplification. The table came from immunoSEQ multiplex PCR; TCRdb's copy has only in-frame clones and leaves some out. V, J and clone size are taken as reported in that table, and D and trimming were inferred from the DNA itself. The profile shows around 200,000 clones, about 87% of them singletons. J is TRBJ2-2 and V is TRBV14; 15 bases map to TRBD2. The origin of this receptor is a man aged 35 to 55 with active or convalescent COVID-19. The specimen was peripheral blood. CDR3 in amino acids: CASSRWTSGGATGELFF. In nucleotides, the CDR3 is TGTGCCAGCAGCCGATGGACTAGCGGGGGGGCGACCGGGGAGCTGTTTTTT. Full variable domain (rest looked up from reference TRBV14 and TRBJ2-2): EAGVTQFPSHSVIEKGQTVTLRCDPISGHDNLYWYRRVMGKEIKFLLHFVKESKQDESGMPNNRFLAERTGGTYSTLKVQPAELEDSGVYFCASSRWTSGGATGELFFGEGSRLTVL.